This T cell receptor beta chain stems from a study of T cells in Graves' hyperthyroidism and ophthalmopathy. Trimming took 8 bases from V and 5 from J; bases not matched to a gene: 17. Germline CDR1 MNHNS, CDR2 SASEGT. This CDR3 is 16 amino acids long. Uncontrolled infection, other autoimmune disease, pregnancy or lactation disqualified patients from enrolment. It was at first hyperthyroidism diagnosis, before any ophthalmopathy symptoms, that the blood sample was taken. General observations from the study: Blood shared most expanded thyroid clonotypes above 0.001. A model of 13 V-J features distinguished ophthalmopathy from stable hyperthyroidism.

The TCR beta CDR3 regions underwent amplification using RNA transcripts as the source. When the TCR CDR3 underwent first-round RT-PCR, the HTBI primer set was used. TCRdb independently ran MiXCR on the multiplex PCR reads; one entry per CDR3 protein. The profile shows about 280,000 distinct CDR3 sequences, less than 30% of them singletons. A note on this clonotype: Its matching antigen is unknown.

The sample comprised blood. This chain uses TRBV6-1 with TRBJ2-5; 7 bases match TRBD1. The sequence was collected from a man aged 35-49 years with Graves' hyperthyroidism that later progressed to Graves' ophthalmopathy. CDR3 residues: CASGRAGTEAGETQYF. In DNA form, the CDR3 reads TGTGCCAGCGGTCGTGCCGGGACAGAGGCTGGGGAGACCCAGTACTTC.